These T cell receptor beta chains were read from a single sample in a study of T cell repertoires in cytomegalovirus infection. These receptors lack a known antigen. TCRdb itself ran the reads through MiXCR, one entry per CDR3 protein. The data hold about 46,000 distinct CDR3 sequences, with about 19% observed a single time. The specimen comprised CD8+ T cells from cultured PBMCs, sampled from culture after CMV antigen stimulation. The source of these receptors is a human donor in good health (CMV status not recorded). Some clones in this sample may be carry-over from other donors' samples. Each CDR3 is given with its conserved first and last residue. The order of the fields is V gene, clone size, D gene, J gene, CDR3 DNA, CDR3 protein. D genes are given only for firm matches. Not every row has a clone size; where given, it reads once, few, many or a size class.

TRBV12-3/TRBV12-4	many	-	TRBJ2-7	TGTGCCAGCAGTTTGTACAGAACCTACGAGCAGTACTTC	CASSLYRTYEQYF
TRBV28	few	TRBD2	TRBJ2-1	TGTGCCAGCAGTTTATCTGCTAGCGGGGGTAAAAAAAATGAGCAGTTCTTC	CASSLSASGGKKNEQFF
TRBV20-1	-	TRBD2	TRBJ2-5	TGCAGTGCCTCGGGACTAGCGGGGGGGATCCAAGAGAACCAGTACTTC	CSASGLAGGIQENQYF
TRBV19	-	-	TRBJ2-5	TGTGCCAGTAGTATGAGGGACCAAGAGACCCAGTACTTC	CASSMRDQETQYF
TRBV7-8	many	TRBD2	TRBJ2-3	TGTGCCAGCAGCTTGGCTAGCGGGAACCGTGGAGATACGCAGTATTTT	CASSLASGNRGDTQYF
TRBV10-2	few	-	TRBJ2-2	TGCGCCACCGAGTGGACCGGGGAGCTGTTTTTT	CATEWTGELFF
TRBV27	-	-	TRBJ2-7	TGTGCCAGCAGTTTATCGGGAGGCCACGAGCAGTACTTC	CASSLSGGHEQYF
TRBV12-3/TRBV12-4	few	TRBD2	TRBJ2-1	TGTGCCAGCAGTATAGCGGGAGGCTTAAATGAGCAGTTCTTC	CASSIAGGLNEQFF
TRBV28	-	-	TRBJ1-3	TGTGCCAGCTCCCCCGTGGGGGTTGGAAACACCATATATTTT	CASSPVGVGNTIYF
TRBV6-6	many	TRBD2	TRBJ2-5	TGTGCCAGCAGTTACACTACTAGCGGGGGGGCCCTGGGAGAGACCCAGTACTTC	CASSYTTSGGALGETQYF
TRBV7-2	many	TRBD2	TRBJ2-3	TGTGCCAGCAGCTTAGATAAGCGGGGGGGGATCACAGATACGCAGTATTTT	CASSLDKRGGITDTQYF
TRBV27	-	-	TRBJ2-7	TGTGCCAGCAGTTTATTGTCCTCCCCACCTCACGAGCAGTACTTC	CASSLLSSPPHEQYF
TRBV7-7	many	TRBD2	TRBJ2-3	TGTGCCAGCAGCTTATCTTCGACTAGCGGTTCCCGGGGCACAGATACGCAGTATTTT	CASSLSSTSGSRGTDTQYF
TRBV11-2	-	-	TRBJ1-5	TGTGCCAGCAGCTTTCACGGGGAAGACGGCAATCAGCCCCAGCATTTT	CASSFHGEDGNQPQHF
TRBV6-2/TRBV6-3	few	TRBD2	TRBJ2-5	TGTGCCAGCATAAGCGGGGGAGTCCAAGAGACCCAGTACTTC	CASISGGVQETQYF
TRBV27	many	-	TRBJ1-6	TGTGCCAGCAGTACCCCTGGCGGGGCCCTCCACTTT	CASSTPGGALHF
TRBV7-9	-	-	TRBJ1-2	TGTGCCAGCAGCTTAGTGTCGGCGAACTATGGCTACACCTTC	CASSLVSANYGYTF
TRBV12-3/TRBV12-4	few	TRBD1	TRBJ1-5	TGTGCCAGCAGTTGGACAGGGTCAGGACAGCCCCAGCATTTT	CASSWTGSGQPQHF
TRBV7-6	-	-	TRBJ1-1	TGTGCCGCGGAGGGAGGGGGGATTGAAGCTTTCTTT	CAAEGGGIEAFF
TRBV28	many	-	TRBJ1-4	TGTGCCAGCAGTTTATCAGGGTTGGGTGAAAAACTGTTTTTT	CASSLSGLGEKLFF
TRBV9	-	TRBD1	TRBJ2-4	TGTGCCAGCAGCGTTTCCTGGGACAGGGGGCGGGACATTCAGTACTTC	CASSVSWDRGRDIQYF
TRBV11-2	few	-	TRBJ1-1	TGTGCCAGCAGCTCCCCGATGGACAGAGCTGAAGCTTTCTTT	CASSSPMDRAEAFF
TRBV7-3	many	-	TRBJ2-1	TGTGCCAGCAGCTTAACCGGCTACAATGAGCAGTTCTTC	CASSLTGYNEQFF
TRBV28	-	-	TRBJ2-6	TGTGCCAGCAGTTCGAGGTCAACCGGCCGGGACCCAAGCTCTGGGGCCAACGTCCTGACTTTC	CASSSRSTGRDPSSGANVLTF
TRBV2	few	-	TRBJ2-5	TGTGCCAGCAACCCTGCAGGGGAAGAGACCCAGTACTTC	CASNPAGEETQYF
TRBV7-2	many	-	TRBJ1-6	TGTGCCAGCAGCTTAGGTGGTGCAGCCACTTCGAATTCACCCCTCCACTTT	CASSLGGAATSNSPLHF
TRBV12-5	-	-	TRBJ2-2	TGTGCTAGTGTTCTAAACACCGGGGAGCTGTTTTTT	CASVLNTGELFF